The T cell receptor (beta chain) described here comes from a study of cytomegalovirus exposure and HLA in healthy donors. A remark on this clone: Its antigen is currently unknown.

With V trimmed by 5 bases and J by 6 bases, 6 bases remained unmatched. Germline CDR1 reads SEHNR; CDR2 reads FQNEAQ (reference sequence). This CDR3 contains 15 residues. PCR primers comprised 60 Vbeta and 13 Jbeta primers. The table came from immunoSEQ multiplex PCR; TCRdb's copy has only in-frame clones and leaves some out. Among about 160,000 clones, roughly 80% were seen once, and the ten largest hold approximately 1.9%. Findings and limits, study-wide: It has been reported that TCR beta sequences accurately predicted the HLA-A and HLA-B alleles of most subjects. Being indistinguishable, some V segments were excluded, TRBV6-2 and TRBV6-3 among them.

The receptor comes from a man younger than 30 in good health and CMV-seronegative. Sequencing was performed on PBMCs. The rearrangement links TRBV7-9 to TRBJ1-6; TRBD1 matches 8 bases. The CDR3 DNA follows: TGTGCCAGCAGCCCGACAGGGGCGCCTAATTCACCCCTCCACTTT. This codes for CASSPTGAPNSPLHF.